A selection of T cell receptor beta chains follows, all from one sample in a study of cytomegalovirus exposure and HLA in healthy donors. TCRdb keeps only in-frame clones here, not all; method: immunoSEQ multiplex PCR. The repertoire holds approximately 92,000 clones, with roughly 80% as singletons. Material for sequencing was PBMCs. These receptors originate from a girl aged 2 to 9 in good health and CMV-seropositive. Both conserved end residues are part of each CDR3. D genes are given only for firm matches. Not every row has a clone size; where given, it reads once, few, many or a size class.

>TRBJ2-1|NA|NA|17|TRBV6-1
CASSEEELGGHHNEQFF
TGTGCCAGCAGTGAGGAGGAGCTGGGCGGTCATCACAATGAGCAGTTCTTC
>TRBJ2-1|TRBD1|NA|17|TRBV13
CASSLGTGASSVSEQFF
TGTGCCAGCAGCTTAGGGACAGGGGCTTCGAGCGTCAGTGAGCAGTTCTTC
>TRBJ2-1|NA|NA|15|TRBV4-3
CASSQSLAAGNEQFF
TGCGCCAGCAGCCAGTCACTAGCAGCGGGCAATGAGCAGTTCTTC
>TRBJ2-7|NA|NA|13|TRBV5-1
CASTYAQGNEQYF
TGCGCCAGCACCTATGCACAGGGAAACGAGCAGTACTTC
>TRBJ2-6|TRBD2|NA|19|TRBV5-1
CASSVGLAVKPSGANVLTF
TGCGCCAGCAGCGTGGGGCTAGCGGTAAAGCCATCCGGGGCCAACGTCCTGACTTTC
>TRBJ1-4|NA|NA|15|TRBV9
CASSVTGKANEKLFF
TGTGCCAGCAGCGTTACAGGGAAGGCTAATGAAAAACTGTTTTTT
>TRBJ2-5|TRBD1|NA|15|TRBV30
CAWAPGQGKKETQYF
TGTGCCTGGGCGCCGGGACAGGGGAAGAAAGAGACCCAGTACTTC
>TRBJ2-7|TRBD2|NA|15|TRBV25-1
CASMGTTSEGYEQYF
TGTGCCAGCATGGGAACGACTAGCGAAGGTTACGAGCAGTACTTC
>TRBJ2-1|TRBD2|few|13|TRBV5-6
CASSFGLVNEQFF
TGTGCCAGCAGCTTTGGACTAGTGAATGAGCAGTTCTTC
>TRBJ2-1|NA|NA|16|TRBV9
CASSVGQRFPNNEQFF
TGTGCCAGCAGCGTAGGCCAGCGGTTCCCAAACAATGAGCAGTTCTTC
>TRBJ1-1|NA|once|15|TRBV5-4
CASSLAEAPRTEAFF
TGTGCCAGCAGCTTGGCCGAGGCCCCGCGCACTGAAGCTTTCTTT
>TRBJ1-5|NA|NA|12|TRBV4-2
CASSQEQGPQHF
TGTGCCAGCAGCCAGGAACAGGGCCCCCAGCATTTT
>TRBJ2-2|NA|NA|15|TRBV6-5
CASSYSTGYSGELFF
TGTGCCAGCAGTTACTCGACGGGTTATAGCGGGGAGCTGTTTTTT
>TRBJ1-4|NA|NA|13|TRBV27
CASSSYPGEKLFF
TGTGCCAGCAGTTCCTATCCTGGTGAAAAACTGTTTTTT
>TRBJ2-7|TRBD2|NA|14|TRBV19
CASSPAGAGYEQYF
TGTGCCAGTAGCCCAGCGGGAGCGGGGTACGAGCAGTACTTC
>TRBJ2-7|NA|NA|14|TRBV29-1
CSVAQGLSSYEQYF
TGCAGCGTGGCCCAGGGGCTTAGCTCCTACGAGCAGTACTTC
>TRBJ1-1|NA|NA|13|TRBV2
CASSADKNTEAFF
TGTGCCAGCAGTGCGGACAAGAACACTGAAGCTTTCTTT
>TRBJ1-1|NA|NA|11|TRBV11-2
CASSYPGEAFF
TGTGCCAGCAGCTATCCAGGGGAAGCTTTCTTT
>TRBJ2-4|NA|NA|13|TRBV29-1
CSVQGLTKNIQYF
TGCAGCGTGCAGGGGTTAACCAAAAACATTCAGTACTTC
>TRBJ1-1|NA|NA|12|TRBV28
CASSFRNTEAFF
TGTGCCAGCAGTTTTAGGAACACTGAAGCTTTCTTT
>TRBJ2-3|NA|NA|13|TRBV30
CAWSWGGTDTQYF
TGTGCCTGGAGTTGGGGGGGCACAGATACGCAGTATTTT
>TRBJ2-2|TRBD2|NA|15|TRBV6-1
CASITPGGNTGELFF
TGTGCCAGCATCACTCCGGGGGGGAACACCGGGGAGCTGTTTTTT
>TRBJ2-3|TRBD2|NA|15|TRBV6-1
CASSSERGATDTQYF
TGTGCCAGCAGTAGTGAGCGGGGGGCCACAGATACGCAGTATTTT
>TRBJ2-7|NA|NA|12|TRBV7-9
CASRYGLYEQYF
TGTGCCAGCAGGTATGGACTCTACGAGCAGTACTTC
>TRBJ2-2|TRBD1|NA|17|TRBV10-1
CASSGRGGQGNTGELFF
TGCGCCAGCAGTGGCCGTGGGGGACAGGGGAACACCGGGGAGCTGTTTTTT
>TRBJ1-5|TRBD1|few|16|TRBV6-6
CASSSGTGLSNQPQHF
TGTGCCAGCAGTTCCGGGACAGGGCTTAGCAATCAGCCCCAGCATTTT
>TRBJ2-3|NA|NA|15|TRBV25-1
CASSGTGTRTDTQYF
TGTGCCAGCAGTGGGACGGGGACTCGCACAGATACGCAGTATTTT
>TRBJ2-1|NA|NA|11|TRBV4-1
CASSQHGEQFF
TGCGCCAGCAGCCAACACGGGGAGCAGTTCTTC
>TRBJ2-7|NA|NA|14|TRBV28
CASSFEGAFYEQYF
TGTGCCAGCAGTTTCGAAGGGGCGTTCTACGAGCAGTACTTC
>TRBJ2-5|TRBD2|NA|16|TRBV29-1
CSVDVHGSGIQETQYF
TGCAGCGTTGATGTTCACGGTAGCGGGATTCAAGAGACCCAGTACTTC
>TRBJ1-2|TRBD1|NA|13|TRBV5-6
CASSLQGARGYTF
TGTGCCAGCAGTTTACAGGGGGCCCGCGGCTACACCTTC
>TRBJ2-7|TRBD2|NA|15|TRBV9
CASSLSGREGYEQYF
TGTGCCAGCAGCCTGAGTGGACGGGAGGGGTACGAGCAGTACTTC
>TRBJ2-1|NA|once|15|TRBV5-1
CASSYERPLYNEQFF
TGCGCCAGCAGCTATGAGCGGCCCCTATACAATGAGCAGTTCTTC
>TRBJ1-1|NA|NA|13|TRBV10-1
CASSERVNTEAFF
TGCGCCAGCAGTGAAAGAGTGAACACTGAAGCTTTCTTT
>TRBJ2-7|TRBD2|NA|14|TRBV4-1
CASTGTSGSSEQYF
TGCGCCAGCACCGGGACTAGCGGGAGTAGCGAGCAGTACTTC
>TRBJ1-2|NA|NA|16|TRBV5-6
CASSLGEGERRYGYTF
TGTGCCAGCAGCTTAGGAGAGGGGGAGAGGCGCTATGGCTACACCTTC
>TRBJ1-2|NA|NA|17|TRBV7-2
CASSTSPGRSRDYGYTF
TGTGCCAGCAGCACCTCCCCAGGTCGATCCAGGGACTATGGCTACACCTTC
>TRBJ1-4|NA|NA|15|TRBV6-1
CASSEVREWVEKLFF
TGTGCCAGCAGTGAAGTGCGGGAATGGGTTGAAAAACTGTTTTTT
>TRBJ2-7|TRBD1|NA|15|TRBV10-3
CAISIGTGTSYEQYF
TGTGCCATCAGCATCGGGACAGGGACGTCCTACGAGCAGTACTTC
>TRBJ2-5|TRBD2|NA|15|TRBV5-1
CASSLAGGKKETQYF
TGCGCCAGCAGCTTGGCGGGAGGAAAAAAAGAGACCCAGTACTTC
>TRBJ2-3|NA|NA|14|TRBV19
CASSKLVNTDTQYF
TGTGCCAGTAGTAAACTAGTGAACACAGATACGCAGTATTTT
>TRBJ2-3|TRBD2|once|17|TRBV7-9
CASSLAGTSGSTDTQYF
TGTGCCAGCAGCTTAGCGGGGACTAGCGGTAGCACAGATACGCAGTATTTT
>TRBJ2-7|NA|NA|16|TRBV4-3
CASSQDWQSSSYEQYF
TGCGCCAGCAGCCAAGATTGGCAGTCTAGCTCCTACGAGCAGTACTTC
>TRBJ2-7|NA|NA|12|TRBV29-1
CSAGVGRSEQYF
TGCAGCGCTGGGGTGGGGAGAAGCGAGCAGTACTTC
>TRBJ1-4|TRBD1|NA|15|TRBV5-6
CASSKSGTGNEKLFF
TGTGCCAGCAGCAAGAGCGGGACAGGGAACGAAAAACTGTTTTTT
>TRBJ2-7|TRBD1|NA|13|TRBV30
CAWGQGERLKQYF
TGTGCCTGGGGACAGGGGGAAAGGTTGAAGCAGTACTTC
>TRBJ2-1|NA|few|14|TRBV5-1
CASSLESRDNEQFF
TGCGCCAGCAGCTTGGAGTCCAGGGACAATGAGCAGTTCTTC
>TRBJ1-1|NA|once|13|TRBV7-3
CASSLQGGTEAFF
TGTGCCAGCAGCTTGCAGGGAGGCACTGAAGCTTTCTTT
>TRBJ2-7|TRBD1|NA|16|TRBV28
CASSWTGGTEDYEQYF
TGTGCCAGCAGTTGGACAGGGGGGACCGAAGACTACGAGCAGTACTTC
>TRBJ2-7|NA|few|16|TRBV5-6
CASSSAGSYSSYEQYF
TGTGCCAGCAGCTCGGCGGGCTCCTATAGCTCCTACGAGCAGTACTTC